The entry below gives a single TCR beta chain sequence along with its context. Its cognate antigen is unknown. This entry is derived from a study of cytomegalovirus exposure and HLA in healthy donors. V gave up 4 bases and J gave up 5 bases, with 15 bases separating them. The CDR3 runs to 15 residues. Per germline, CDR1 SGHKS and CDR2 YYEKEE (reference sequence). It was with 60 Vbeta and 13 Jbeta primers that the PCR ran. Produced via immunoSEQ multiplex PCR; TCRdb's table is partial and in-frame only. The sample records about 190,000 clones, about 84% being singletons. The study's findings and limits: V- and J-gene trimming of TCR beta was linked (in a later analysis) to a missense DCLRE1C variant.

The sequenced sample was PBMCs. The TCR was taken from a man aged 45-60 years in good health and CMV-seronegative. The chain carries TRBV5-5 and TRBJ1-4, with D hard to call. The CDR3 region is CASSPMLGGNEKLFF. CDR3 coding DNA: TGTGCCAGCAGCCCCATGTTGGGCGGGAATGAAAAACTGTTTTTT.